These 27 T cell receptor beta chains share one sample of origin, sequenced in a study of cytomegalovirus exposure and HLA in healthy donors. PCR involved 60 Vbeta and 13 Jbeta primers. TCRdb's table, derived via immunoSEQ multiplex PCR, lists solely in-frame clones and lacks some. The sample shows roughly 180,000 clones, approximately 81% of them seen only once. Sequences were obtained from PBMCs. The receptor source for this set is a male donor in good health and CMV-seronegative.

In nucleotides, the CDR3 is TGTGCCAGCAGCCCCCATAAGGAGCGGGAGTTCCACGAGCAGTACTTC. Translated, it gives CASSPHKEREFHEQYF. This chain joins TRBV7-2 and TRBJ2-7; 8 bases fit TRBD2. The CDR3 length is 16 residues. Unmatched junction bases numbered 14, after V lost 5 bases and J lost 5 bases. Germline V gives CDR1 SGHTA, CDR2 FQGNSA.

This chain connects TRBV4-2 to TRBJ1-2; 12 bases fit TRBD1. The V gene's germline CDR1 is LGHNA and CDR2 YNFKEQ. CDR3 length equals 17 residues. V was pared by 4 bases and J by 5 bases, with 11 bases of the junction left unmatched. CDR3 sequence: CASSPGTGGARGYGYTF. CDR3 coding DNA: TGTGCCAGCAGCCCTGGGACAGGGGGCGCGAGAGGATATGGCTACACCTTC.

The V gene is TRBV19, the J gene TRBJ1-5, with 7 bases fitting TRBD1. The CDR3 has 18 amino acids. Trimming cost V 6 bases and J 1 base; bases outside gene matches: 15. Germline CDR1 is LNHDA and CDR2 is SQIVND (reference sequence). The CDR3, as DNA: TGTGCCAGTAGGGAAATTCTTCGAGACAGGGTAAGCAATCAGCCCCAGCATTTT. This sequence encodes CASREILRDRVSNQPQHF.

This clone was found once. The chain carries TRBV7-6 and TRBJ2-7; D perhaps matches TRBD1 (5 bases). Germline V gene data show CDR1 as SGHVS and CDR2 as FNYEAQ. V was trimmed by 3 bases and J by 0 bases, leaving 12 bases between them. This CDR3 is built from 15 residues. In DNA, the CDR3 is TGTGCCAGCAGCTTTGGGGCTGGCGGCTCCTACGAGCAGTACTTC. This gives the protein CASSFGAGGSYEQYF.

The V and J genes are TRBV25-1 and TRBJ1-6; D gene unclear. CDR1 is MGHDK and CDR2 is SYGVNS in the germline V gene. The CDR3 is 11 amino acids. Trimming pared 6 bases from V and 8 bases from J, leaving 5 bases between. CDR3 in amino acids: CASRRDSPLHF. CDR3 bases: TGTGCCAGCAGACGCGATTCACCCCTCCACTTT. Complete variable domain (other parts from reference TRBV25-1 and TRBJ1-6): EADIYQTPRYLVIGTGKKITLECSQTMGHDKMYWYQQDPGMELHLIHYSYGVNSTEKGDLSSESTVSRIRTEHFPLTLESARPSHTSQYLCASRRDSPLHFGNGTRLTVT.

The CDR3 nucleotides are TGTGCCAGCAGTTTTTGGGGTAGCGGGAGTCCCAACGAGCAGTACTTC. This encodes CASSFWGSGSPNEQYF. J is TRBJ2-7 and V is TRBV28; TRBD2 aligns across 9 bases. Germline V lookup: CDR1 MDHEN, CDR2 SYDVKM. The V gene end was trimmed by 3 bases and the J gene end by 5 bases; junction bases not matched to a gene: 11. The CDR3 consists of 16 residues. Full variable domain (missing parts from reference TRBV28 and TRBJ2-7): DVKVTQSSRYLVKRTGEKVFLECVQDMDHENMFWYRQDPGLGLRLIYFSYDVKMKEKGDIPEGYSVSREKKERFSLILESASTNQTSMYLCASSFWGSGSPNEQYFGPGTRLTVT.

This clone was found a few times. The CDR3 DNA reads as TGTGCCAGCAGCTTCCTCCCGGGACAGGGGACCTACGAGCAGTACTTC. This encodes CASSFLPGQGTYEQYF. The chain couples TRBV7-2 to TRBJ2-7; 10 nucleotides line up with TRBD1. The CDR3 spans 16 residues. Germline trimming cut 3 bases from V and 2 bases from J; bases unmatched to any gene: 7. Germline CDR1 is SGHTA and CDR2 is FQGNSA.

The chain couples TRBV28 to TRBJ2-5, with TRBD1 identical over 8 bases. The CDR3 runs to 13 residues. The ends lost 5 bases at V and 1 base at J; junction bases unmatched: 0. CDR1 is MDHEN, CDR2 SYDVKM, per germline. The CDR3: CASSGTGQETQYF. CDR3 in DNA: TGTGCCAGCAGTGGGACAGGCCAAGAGACCCAGTACTTC.

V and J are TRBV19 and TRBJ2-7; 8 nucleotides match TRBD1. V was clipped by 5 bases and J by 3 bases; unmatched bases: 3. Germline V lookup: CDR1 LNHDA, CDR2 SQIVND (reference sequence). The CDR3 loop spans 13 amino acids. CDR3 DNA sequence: TGTGCCAGTAGTCAACAGGGGGGCTACGAGCAGTACTTC. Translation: CASSQQGGYEQYF.

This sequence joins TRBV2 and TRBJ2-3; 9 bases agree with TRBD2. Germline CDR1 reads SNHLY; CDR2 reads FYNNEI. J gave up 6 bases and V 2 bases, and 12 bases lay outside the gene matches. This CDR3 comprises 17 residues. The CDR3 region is CASSEMGGGGGRDTQYF. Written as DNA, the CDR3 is TGTGCCAGCAGTGAAATGGGTGGCGGGGGGGGCAGGGATACGCAGTATTTT.

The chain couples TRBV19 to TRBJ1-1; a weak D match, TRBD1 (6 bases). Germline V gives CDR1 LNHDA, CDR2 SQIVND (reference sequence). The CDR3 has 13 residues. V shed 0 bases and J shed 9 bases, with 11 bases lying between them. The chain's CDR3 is CASSIEERGKAFF. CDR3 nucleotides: TGTGCCAGTAGTATAGAGGAGAGGGGGAAAGCTTTCTTT.

The DNA for the CDR3 is TGTGCCAGCAGGGGAGGGGGGAACCCTAATCAGCCCCAGCATTTT. This encodes CASRGGGNPNQPQHF. The genes are TRBV28 and TRBJ1-5; the D gene is possibly TRBD1 (6 bases). The germline V gene has CDR1 MDHEN and CDR2 SYDVKM. The CDR3 length is 15 residues. V shed 6 bases and J shed 4 bases, with 16 bases lying between them.

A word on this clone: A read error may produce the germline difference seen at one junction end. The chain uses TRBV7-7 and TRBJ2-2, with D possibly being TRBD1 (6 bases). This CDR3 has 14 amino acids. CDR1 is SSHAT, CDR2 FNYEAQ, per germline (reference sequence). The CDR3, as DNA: TGTGCTAGCAGCATAATAGGGGGAACCGGGGAGCTGTTTTTT. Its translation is CASSIIGGTGELFF.

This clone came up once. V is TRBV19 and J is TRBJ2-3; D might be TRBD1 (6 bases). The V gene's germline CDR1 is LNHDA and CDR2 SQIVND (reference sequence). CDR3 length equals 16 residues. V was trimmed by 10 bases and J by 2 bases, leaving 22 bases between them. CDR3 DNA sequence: TGTGCCACTAAGGGTTCGACAGGAGGACCCACAGATACGCAGTATTTT. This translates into CATKGSTGGPTDTQYF. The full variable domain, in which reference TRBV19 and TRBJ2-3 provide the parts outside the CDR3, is DGGITQSPKYLFRKEGQNVTLSCEQNLNHDAMYWYRQDPGQGLRLIYYSQIVNDFQKGDIAEGYSVSREKKESFPLTVTSAQKNPTAFYLCATKGSTGGPTDTQYFGPGTRLTVL.

The CDR3 protein is CATPGTSGSPPYNEQFF. Here the CDR3 DNA reads TGTGCCACTCCCGGGACTAGCGGGAGCCCGCCCTACAATGAGCAGTTCTTC. The chain recombines TRBV6-4 with TRBJ2-1; 14 bases fit TRBD2. CDR3 length: 17 amino acids. Germline V lookup: CDR1 MRHNA, CDR2 SNTAGT. Trimming cost V 10 bases and J 2 bases; bases outside gene matches: 10.

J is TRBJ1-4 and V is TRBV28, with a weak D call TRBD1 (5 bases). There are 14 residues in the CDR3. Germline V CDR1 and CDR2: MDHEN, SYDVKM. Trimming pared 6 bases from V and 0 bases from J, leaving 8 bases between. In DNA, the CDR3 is TGTGCCAGCAGGGCAGGGTCAACTAATGAAAAACTGTTTTTT. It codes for CASRAGSTNEKLFF.

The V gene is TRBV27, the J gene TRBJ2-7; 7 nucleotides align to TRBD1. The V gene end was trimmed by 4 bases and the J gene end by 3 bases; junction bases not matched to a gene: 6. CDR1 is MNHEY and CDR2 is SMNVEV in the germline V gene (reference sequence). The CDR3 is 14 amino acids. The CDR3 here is CASSSYRDSYEQYF. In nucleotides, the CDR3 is TGTGCCAGCAGTTCTTACCGGGACAGCTACGAGCAGTACTTC.

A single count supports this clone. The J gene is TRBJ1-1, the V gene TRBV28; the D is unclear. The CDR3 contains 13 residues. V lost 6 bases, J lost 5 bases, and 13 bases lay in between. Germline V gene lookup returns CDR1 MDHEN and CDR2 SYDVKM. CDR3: CASSRPRRTEAFF. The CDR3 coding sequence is TGTGCCAGCAGCCGACCCCGGCGGACTGAAGCTTTCTTT.

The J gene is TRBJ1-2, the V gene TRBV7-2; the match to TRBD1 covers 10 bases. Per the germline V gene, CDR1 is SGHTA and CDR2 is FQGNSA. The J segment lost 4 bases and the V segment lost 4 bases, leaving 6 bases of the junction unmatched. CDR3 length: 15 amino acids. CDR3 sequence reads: CASSWRQGAGYGYTF. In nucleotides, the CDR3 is TGTGCCAGCAGCTGGAGACAGGGGGCGGGCTATGGCTACACCTTC.

CDR3 region: CASSPGQPYNSPLHF. The CDR3 nucleotides are TGCGCCAGCAGCCCGGGACAGCCTTATAATTCACCCCTCCACTTT. The J gene is TRBJ1-6, the V gene TRBV4-1; 7 bases agree with TRBD1. Losses at the gene ends were 4 bases for V and 4 bases for J; bases not matched to a gene: 4. The length of the CDR3 is 15 residues. Germline CDR1 is MGHRA and CDR2 is YSYEKL.

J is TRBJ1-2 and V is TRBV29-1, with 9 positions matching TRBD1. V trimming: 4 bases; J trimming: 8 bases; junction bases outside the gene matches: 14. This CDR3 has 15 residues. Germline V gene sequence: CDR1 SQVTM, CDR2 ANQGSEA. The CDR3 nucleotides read TGCAGCGTTGGATTACGGGACAGGGTGGATTGGGGCTACACCTTC. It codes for CSVGLRDRVDWGYTF.

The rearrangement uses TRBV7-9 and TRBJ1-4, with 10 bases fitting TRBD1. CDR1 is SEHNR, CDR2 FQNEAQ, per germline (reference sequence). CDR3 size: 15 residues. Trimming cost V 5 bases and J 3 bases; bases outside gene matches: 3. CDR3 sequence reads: CASSPTGGPNEKLFF. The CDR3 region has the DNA TGTGCCAGCAGCCCGACAGGGGGCCCTAATGAAAAACTGTTTTTT.

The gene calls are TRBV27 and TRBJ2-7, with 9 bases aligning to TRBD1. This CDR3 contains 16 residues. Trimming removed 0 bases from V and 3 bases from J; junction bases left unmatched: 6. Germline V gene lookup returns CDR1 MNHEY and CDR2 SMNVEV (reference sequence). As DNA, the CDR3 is TGTGCCAGCAGTTTATCGATGACAGGGGGTCGCTACGAGCAGTACTTC. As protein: CASSLSMTGGRYEQYF.

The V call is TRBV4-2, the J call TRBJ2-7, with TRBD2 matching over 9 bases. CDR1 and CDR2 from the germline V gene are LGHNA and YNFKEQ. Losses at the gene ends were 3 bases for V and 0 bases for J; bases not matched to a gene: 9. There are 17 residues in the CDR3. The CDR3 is CASSHRIAGDYSYEQYF. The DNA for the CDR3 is TGTGCCAGCAGCCACCGTATAGCGGGAGACTACTCCTACGAGCAGTACTTC.

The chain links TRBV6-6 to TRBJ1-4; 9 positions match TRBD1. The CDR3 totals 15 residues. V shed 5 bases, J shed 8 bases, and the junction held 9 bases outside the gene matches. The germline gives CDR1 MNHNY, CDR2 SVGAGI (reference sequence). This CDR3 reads CASSGLTGGQEKLFF. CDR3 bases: TGTGCCAGCAGTGGTTTGACAGGGGGACAAGAAAAACTGTTTTTT.

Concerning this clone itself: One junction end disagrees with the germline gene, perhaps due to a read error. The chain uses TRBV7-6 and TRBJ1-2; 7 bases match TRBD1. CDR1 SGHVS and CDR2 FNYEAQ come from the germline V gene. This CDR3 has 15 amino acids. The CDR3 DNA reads TGTGCCAGCAGCCCTCGAACAGGGGTGAACTATGGCTACCCCTTC. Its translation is CASSPRTGVNYGYPF.

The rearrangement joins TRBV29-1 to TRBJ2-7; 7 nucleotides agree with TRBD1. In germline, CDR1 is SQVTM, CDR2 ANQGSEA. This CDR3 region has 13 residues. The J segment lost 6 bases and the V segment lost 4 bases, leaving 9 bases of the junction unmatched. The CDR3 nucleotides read TGCAGCGTTGTGGTGGGGGCAGGGGGCGAGCAGTACTTC. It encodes CSVVVGAGGEQYF.